A single sample is the source of the 3 T cell receptor beta chains below, sequenced in a study of Graves' ophthalmopathy and Graves' hyperthyroidism. Scientists amplified the TCR beta CDR3 regions from RNA transcripts. The workflow started with a first-round RT-PCR run with HTBI primers and then moved on to a second-round multiplex PCR. TCRdb reprocessed the multiplex PCR reads with MiXCR, giving one entry per CDR3 protein. This repertoire shows hundreds of thousands of distinct CDR3 sequences, about 40% found once; its top ten account for about 3.3%. Material: peripheral blood. These receptor sequences come from an adult man with Graves' ophthalmopathy.

The sample holds a few counts of this clonotype. V and J are TRBV12-3 or TRBV12-4 and TRBJ2-7; the D gene could be TRBD1 or TRBD2 (5 bases each). The CDR3 runs to 13 residues. Deletions cut 6 bases from V and 3 bases from J, with 12 bases between. In nucleotides, the CDR3 is TGTGCCAGCAGACGGGGCCAACTCTACGAGCAGTACTTC. Its translation: CASRRGQLYEQYF.

This chain connects TRBV20-1 to TRBJ2-6; D gene ambiguous. This CDR3 comprises 13 residues. V was clipped by 6 bases and J by 3 bases, with 9 bases between them. Germline CDR1 and CDR2: DFQATT and SNEGSKA (reference sequence). The CDR3 protein is CSAKPYGANVLTF. The CDR3 coding sequence is TGCAGTGCAAAGCCATATGGGGCCAACGTCCTGACTTTC.

This clonotype has ten or more counts. The rearrangement links TRBV6-5 to TRBJ1-1, with D uncertain. Germline-derived CDR1 and CDR2 are MNHEY and SVGAGI. V gave up 2 bases and J gave up 1 base, with 8 bases separating them. CDR3 length: 14 amino acids. CDR3 sequence reads: CASSYRRGNTEAFF. The CDR3 DNA is TGTGCCAGCAGTTACCGTCGAGGGAACACTGAAGCTTTCTTT.